Listed here are 28 T cell receptor beta chains from one sample, sequenced in a study of neurological immune-mediated disorders. TCRdb analysed the 5' RACE reads with MiXCR anew, one entry per CDR3 protein. Of fewer than 75,000 distinct CDR3 sequences detected, 3% to 4% appear once; the ten largest clones hold about 3.5%. Specimen: PBMCs. The origin of the receptors is a man aged 35-49 years with multiple sclerosis.

Concerning this clonotype: This may come from a read error, since a much larger clone is one base off. The gene calls are TRBV20-1 and TRBJ1-3, with 9 bases aligning to TRBD1. The CDR3 length is 14 residues. Per germline, CDR1 DFQATT and CDR2 SNEGSKA (reference sequence). CDR3 DNA sequence: TGCAGTGCTGGGACAGGGCGGGCTGGAAAAACCATATATTTT. It encodes CSAGTGRAGKTIYF.

The gene calls are TRBV7-9 and TRBJ2-5; perhaps D is TRBD1 or TRBD2 (5 bases each). The CDR3 runs 16 residues. The ends were cut back, 4 bases at V and 4 bases at J, with 19 bases in the middle. Germline lookup yields CDR1 SEHNR and CDR2 FQNEAQ (reference sequence). CDR3 sequence: CASSSNSVTRGETQYF. DNA of the CDR3: TGTGCCAGCAGCTCCAATAGCGTCACGAGGGGAGAGACCCAGTACTTC.

This clonotype was picked up many times. Here the CDR3 DNA reads TGCGCCAGCAGTGAGTCGAAGGCAGGACAAGAGACCCAGTACTTC. Protein: CASSESKAGQETQYF. The J gene is TRBJ2-5, the V gene TRBV10-1; no reliable D call. With 0 bases removed from V and 2 bases from J, the gap between germline ends came to 10 bases. The CDR3 sequence is 15 residues long. The germline CDR1 and CDR2 sequences are WNHNN and SYGVQD (reference sequence).

This clonotype was seen at least ten times. The chain carries TRBV7-8 and TRBJ1-1; TRBD1 agrees at 8 bases. Germline trimming cut 1 base from V and 5 bases from J; bases unmatched to any gene: 9. This CDR3 has 16 amino acids. Looked up from germline, CDR1 is SGHVS and CDR2 is FQNEAQ. DNA of the CDR3: TGTGCCAGCAGCTTAGGGGGTTCAGGACAGGGTACTGAAGCTTTCTTT. It yields the protein CASSLGGSGQGTEAFF.

This clonotype was recorded many times. This sequence joins TRBV25-1 and TRBJ1-1, with D possibly being TRBD1 (5 bases). CDR1 MGHDK and CDR2 SYGVNS come from the germline V gene. V gave up 6 bases and J gave up 8 bases, with 10 bases separating them. This CDR3 spans 11 amino acids. The CDR3 region has the DNA TGTGCCAGCAGAGGGACGGGGGAAGCTTTCTTT. This translates into CASRGTGEAFF.

This clonotype was detected ten times or more. This CDR3 reads CSARKAENYGYTF. CDR3 coding DNA: TGCAGCGCGCGGAAGGCGGAGAACTATGGCTACACCTTC. The chain joins TRBV29-1 to TRBJ1-2, with D unclear. The CDR3 is 13 amino acids. V dropped 7 bases and J dropped 2 bases, with 14 bases sitting between them. Germline-derived CDR1 and CDR2 are SQVTM and ANQGSEA. Full variable domain (rest looked up from reference TRBV29-1 and TRBJ1-2): SAVISQKPSRDICQRGTSLTIQCQVDSQVTMMFWYRQQPGQSLTLIATANQGSEATYESGFVIDKFPISRPNLTFSTLTVSNMSPEDSSIYLCSARKAENYGYTFGSGTRLTVV.

This clonotype appeared many times. The V and J genes are TRBV29-1 and TRBJ2-2; TRBD1 matches at 7 bases. The CDR3 totals 11 residues. After removal of 7 bases from V and 4 bases from J, the junction contained 0 bases not matched to a gene. Germline V gene data show CDR1 as SQVTM and CDR2 as ANQGSEA. The CDR3 DNA follows: TGCAGCGGACAGGGCACCGGGGAGCTGTTTTTT. Translating it yields CSGQGTGELFF.

This clonotype was counted ten times or more. The chain joins TRBV12-3 or TRBV12-4 to TRBJ2-3; D unresolved. The CDR3 is 12 residues long. Between the trimmed V and J ends, which lost 6 bases and 5 bases, there was a span of 9 bases. CDR3 sequence (DNA): TGTGCCAGCAGCCACCACGAAGATACGCAGTATTTT. Translated: CASSHHEDTQYF.

The table lists this clonotype with many counts. V gene TRBV2 combines with J gene TRBJ2-1; no clear D. The CDR3 length is 15 residues. Germline V gives CDR1 SNHLY, CDR2 FYNNEI. The V and J ends lost 2 bases and 4 bases respectively, with 12 bases between them. CDR3 region: CASSERDWLYNEQFF. The CDR3 DNA is TGTGCCAGCAGTGAAAGAGACTGGCTTTACAATGAGCAGTTCTTC.

This clonotype was recorded at least ten times. The rearrangement links TRBV20-1 to TRBJ1-2; D gene ambiguous. This CDR3 has 12 residues. Germline V gives CDR1 DFQATT, CDR2 SNEGSKA (reference sequence). The ends were cut back, 2 bases at V and 8 bases at J, with 12 bases in the middle. In DNA, the CDR3 is TGCAGTGCTAGAACCGTACCGGAGGGCTACACCTTC. Protein product: CSARTVPEGYTF.

This clonotype was detected ten times or more. The chain recombines TRBV5-1 with TRBJ2-5, with 14 bases lining up with TRBD2. CDR3 size: 17 residues. With 4 bases clipped from V and 1 base from J, the junction kept 6 bases outside the gene matches. Germline loops: CDR1 SGHRS, CDR2 YFSETQ. In DNA, the CDR3 is TGCGCCAGCAGCGAAGGGACTAGCGGGGGAGGCCAAGAGACCCAGTACTTC. Amino acids: CASSEGTSGGGQETQYF.

This clonotype came up many times. V gene TRBV9 combines with J gene TRBJ2-7; TRBD2 might be the D (6 bases). CDR3 length equals 14 residues. Trimming left V 0 bases short and J 6 bases short, with 13 bases between. The V gene's germline CDR1 is SGDLS and CDR2 YYNGEE. Here the CDR3 DNA reads TGTGCCAGCAGCGTAGGGGCGGGAATGGGCGAGCAGTACTTC. This codes for CASSVGAGMGEQYF. The full variable domain, in which reference TRBV9 and TRBJ2-7 provide the parts outside the CDR3, is DSGVTQTPKHLITATGQRVTLRCSPRSGDLSVYWYQQSLDQGLQFLIQYYNGEERAKGNILERFSAQQFPDLHSELNLSSLELGDSALYFCASSVGAGMGEQYFGPGTRLTVT.

This clonotype was seen repeatedly, ten times or more. The chain couples TRBV7-9 to TRBJ1-2; D might be TRBD1 (6 bases). The V and J ends lost 1 base and 3 bases respectively, with 12 bases between them. CDR3 length: 15 amino acids. The V gene's germline CDR1 is SEHNR and CDR2 FQNEAQ (reference sequence). The CDR3 nucleotides are TGTGCCAGCAGCTTAGACGGGGGGCTTGACTATGGCTACACCTTC. Protein: CASSLDGGLDYGYTF.

This clonotype has a count of ten or more. V and J are TRBV5-1 and TRBJ2-2; D not resolved. This CDR3 region has 16 residues. V was cut by 4 bases and J by 4 bases, with 17 bases left in between. From germline, CDR1 is SGHRS and CDR2 YFSETQ. CDR3 bases: TGCGCCAGCAGCATGACCCTTAGAGTCGGCACCGGGGAGCTGTTTTTT. It codes for CASSMTLRVGTGELFF.

The chain employs TRBV12-3 or TRBV12-4 and TRBJ2-7, with D maybe TRBD2 (5 bases). The CDR3 totals 14 residues. Trimming cost V 5 bases and J 9 bases, with 20 bases left between them. The CDR3 sequence: CASSRSQGILAQYF. The CDR3 nucleotides read TGTGCCAGCAGTCGTAGCCAAGGGATCCTAGCGCAGTACTTC.

This clonotype was counted ten times or more. V and J are TRBV29-1 and TRBJ1-3; D gene ambiguous. The CDR3 extends over 13 amino acids. Trimming shortened V by 4 bases and J by 0 bases, and 7 bases separated the two germline ends. Germline CDR1 SQVTM, CDR2 ANQGSEA. The CDR3 nucleotides read TGCAGCGTTGGAGGGTTCTCTGGAAACACCATATATTTT. This codes for CSVGGFSGNTIYF.

The table lists this clonotype with many counts. The chain employs TRBV20-1 and TRBJ1-2; TRBD1 matches 8 bases. The CDR3 is 12 residues long. Unmatched junction bases numbered 2, after V lost 0 bases and J lost 8 bases. From germline, CDR1 is DFQATT and CDR2 SNEGSKA (reference sequence). CDR3 sequence: CSARDRGLGYTF. The CDR3 DNA reads as TGCAGTGCTAGAGACAGGGGGCTCGGCTACACCTTC.

This clonotype was recorded at least ten times. The gene calls are TRBV12-3 or TRBV12-4 and TRBJ1-5; maybe TRBD1 (6 bases). CDR3 length equals 15 residues. Trimming took off 6 bases at V and 2 bases at J, with 14 bases between the two ends. DNA of the CDR3: TGTGCCAGCAGACCCACAGGGCCGGGCAATCAGCCCCAGCATTTT. This translates into CASRPTGPGNQPQHF.

This clonotype occurred many times. The V and J genes are TRBV5-1 and TRBJ2-6, with D perhaps given as TRBD1 or TRBD2 (5 bases each). Trimming removed 0 bases at V and 2 bases at J, with 12 bases between. The CDR3 spans 17 residues. In germline, CDR1 is SGHRS, CDR2 YFSETQ. The CDR3 sequence: CASSLGGTVPGANVLTF. Written as DNA, the CDR3 is TGCGCCAGCAGCTTGGGGGGGACGGTCCCTGGGGCCAACGTCCTGACTTTC.

This clonotype was detected many times. This CDR3 is CSVLTSGRQYEQFF. Written as DNA, the CDR3 is TGCAGCGTTTTGACTAGCGGGAGGCAGTATGAGCAGTTCTTC. V and J are TRBV29-1 and TRBJ2-1; 13 bases agree with TRBD2. CDR1 and CDR2 from the germline V gene are SQVTM and ANQGSEA. V was pared by 5 bases and J by 8 bases, with 6 bases of the junction left unmatched. The length of the CDR3 is 14 residues.

This clonotype was detected many times. The chain couples TRBV14 to TRBJ2-1; 9 nucleotides line up with TRBD2. The CDR3 consists of 14 residues. Germline V CDR1 and CDR2: SGHDN, FVKESK. The trim removed 6 bases at V and 10 bases at J, leaving 10 bases unmatched. CDR3 loop: CASSVAGALGEQFF. DNA of the CDR3: TGTGCCAGCAGTGTAGCGGGAGCTTTAGGGGAGCAGTTCTTC. The full variable domain, with the rest looked up from reference TRBV14 and TRBJ2-1, is EAGVTQFPSHSVIEKGQTVTLRCDPISGHDNLYWYRRVMGKEIKFLLHFVKESKQDESGMPNNRFLAERTGGTYSTLKVQPAELEDSGVYFCASSVAGALGEQFFGPGTRLTVL.

This clonotype occurred many times. DNA of the CDR3: TGTGCCAGCAGTTACTCGTCTAGCGGGAGAGTCCACAATGAGCAGTTCTTC. Its protein is CASSYSSSGRVHNEQFF. The chain carries TRBV6-5 and TRBJ2-1, with 10 bases that match TRBD2. The CDR3 contains 17 residues. J lost 5 bases, V lost 0 bases, and 7 bases had no gene match. CDR1 and CDR2 (germline): MNHEY, SVGAGI.

About this clonotype itself: Given a much more abundant clone one base away, this may be a read error. The V call is TRBV4-2, the J call TRBJ1-6, with D hard to call. CDR3 length equals 13 residues. Germline values: CDR1 LGHNA, CDR2 YNFKEQ. V lost 0 bases, J lost 15 bases, and 12 bases lay in between. The CDR3, as DNA: TGTGCCAGCAGCCAAGATAGGGTCCGTCACCTCCACTTT. Encoded protein: CASSQDRVRHLHF.

This clonotype has at least ten counts. The chain couples TRBV3-1 to TRBJ1-1, with D unresolved. V lost 0 bases and J 3 bases, leaving 8 bases between the germline ends. This CDR3 region has 14 residues. Germline assignment: CDR1 LGHDT and CDR2 YNNKEL (reference sequence). CDR3 loop: CASSQDWRDTEAFF. In DNA form, the CDR3 reads TGTGCCAGCAGCCAAGATTGGAGGGACACTGAAGCTTTCTTT.

This clonotype was detected ten times or more. The J gene is TRBJ2-5, the V gene TRBV12-3 or TRBV12-4, with a tentative D call TRBD2 (6 bases). This CDR3 contains 14 residues. V was pared by 3 bases and J by 5 bases, with 13 bases between. As DNA, the CDR3 is TGTGCCAGCAGTTTCTCCCGGGGGATGGAGACCCAGTACTTC. It is translated as CASSFSRGMETQYF.

This clonotype was detected ten times or more. This sequence joins TRBV5-1 and TRBJ2-3; D is unclear. This CDR3 is 15 amino acids long. Per the germline V gene, CDR1 is SGHRS and CDR2 is YFSETQ. Trimming took off 0 bases at V and 2 bases at J, with 10 bases between the two ends. CDR3 protein: CASSLDRPTTDTQYF. CDR3 nucleotide sequence: TGCGCCAGCAGCTTGGACAGACCTACCACAGATACGCAGTATTTT.

This clonotype was recorded many times. The V call is TRBV12-3 or TRBV12-4, the J call TRBJ1-5, with 7 bases fitting TRBD1. Trimming took 6 bases from V and 3 from J; bases not matched to a gene: 8. The CDR3 runs 15 residues. CDR3 sequence (DNA): TGTGCCAGCAGCCGAAGTCAGGGGGACAATCAGCCCCAGCATTTT. Its protein is CASSRSQGDNQPQHF.

Concerning this clonotype: Just one base apart from a much larger clone, this may be a read error. V is TRBV3-1 and J is TRBJ2-7; D is uncertain. CDR3 size: 13 residues. Germline V gives CDR1 LGHDT, CDR2 YNNKEL (reference sequence). V lost 3 bases and J 2 bases, leaving 8 bases between the germline ends. CDR3 protein: CASSQRKPYEQYF. The CDR3 nucleotides are TGTGCCAGCAGCCAGAGGAAACCCTACGAGCAGTACTTC.